This is a list of T cell receptor beta chains from one sample in a study of PD-L1 blockade in urothelial cancer. TCRdb's copy holds only in-frame clones and misses some; the assay was immunoSEQ multiplex PCR. The table shows about 52,000 clones, with 60% to 80% occurring only once. Here the sequenced sample was PBMCs, taken around atezolizumab (anti-PD-L1) treatment. These receptors were obtained from a man in his sixties or seventies with urothelial cancer. CDR3s include the opening cysteine and the closing phenylalanine or tryptophan. D genes are given only for firm matches. Not all rows give a size; the values are once, few, many and, for expanded clones, a class.

cdr3_length d_call j_call clone_size v_call cdr3_nt cdr3_aa
17 TRBD2 TRBJ2-1 NA TRBV4-1 TGCGCCAGCAGCCAAGATAGCGGGGGGGCTTCCTACAATGAGCAGTTCTTC CASSQDSGGASYNEQFF
13 NA TRBJ1-2 once TRBV28 TGTGCCAGCAGTTCAGGGCAGAACTATGGCTACACCTTC CASSSGQNYGYTF
13 NA TRBJ1-1 NA TRBV10-3 TGTGCCATCATGGGACTAACGAACACTGAAGCTTTCTTT CAIMGLTNTEAFF
14 NA TRBJ2-2 few TRBV6-5 TGTGCCAGCAGTTCTGGGACTCACACCGGGGAGCTGTTTTTT CASSSGTHTGELFF
17 NA TRBJ2-7 NA TRBV28 TGTGCCAGCAGTTCCCTCTCGGGTTTAACTACAGGCTACGAGCAGTACTTC CASSSLSGLTTGYEQYF
13 NA TRBJ2-3 NA TRBV19 TGTGCCAGCGAGGGAGCTAGCACAGATACGCAGTATTTT CASEGASTDTQYF
14 NA TRBJ1-1 NA TRBV11-2 TGTGCCAGCAGCCCCGACAACCGGAACACTGAAGCTTTCTTT CASSPDNRNTEAFF
15 NA TRBJ1-1 NA TRBV28 TGTGCCAGCAGTCCCCCGGGGGAAGGGGACACTGAAGCTTTCTTT CASSPPGEGDTEAFF
14 NA TRBJ1-2 NA TRBV6-5 TGTGCCAGCAGGCCTCCAGTGACTAACTATGGCTACACCTTC CASRPPVTNYGYTF
12 NA TRBJ2-2 NA TRBV19 TGTGCCAGTAGCATACGAGGCGGGGAGCTGTTTTTT CASSIRGGELFF
14 TRBD1 TRBJ1-2 NA TRBV7-8 TGTGCCAGCAGCTTATCAGGGGGGAACTATGGCTACACCTTC CASSLSGGNYGYTF
16 NA TRBJ1-5 few TRBV4-2 TGTGCCAGCAGCCAAGAACCGGGGGGCGTCAATCAGCCCCAGCATTTT CASSQEPGGVNQPQHF
14 NA TRBJ2-2 NA TRBV7-2 TGTGCCAGCAGCAGACGACGGACATCCGGGGAGCTGTTTTTT CASSRRRTSGELFF
14 TRBD2 TRBJ2-7 NA TRBV10-3 TGTGCCTCGTCGGCGGGGGGAAGCTCCTACGAGCAGTACTTC CASSAGGSSYEQYF
15 NA TRBJ1-2 NA TRBV5-1 TGCGCCAGCAGCCCCTACACCCGGAGGGACTATGACTACACCTTC CASSPYTRRDYDYTF
14 TRBD2 TRBJ2-3 NA TRBV5-4 TGTGCCAGCAGCTTGGGTGGGAGGGGTGATACGCAGTATTTT CASSLGGRGDTQYF
14 TRBD2 TRBJ2-4 NA TRBV11-1 TGTGCCAGCAGCTTACTAGCGGGAGCGAACATTCAGTACTTC CASSLLAGANIQYF
15 TRBD1 TRBJ2-7 NA TRBV6-5 TGTGCCAGCAGTAAGCGACAGGGGGGCCTCTACGAGCAGTACTTC CASSKRQGGLYEQYF
15 TRBD1 TRBJ1-2 NA TRBV18 TGTGCCAGCTCACCCACGACAGGGCAAGGCTATGGCTACACCTTC CASSPTTGQGYGYTF
15 NA TRBJ1-5 NA TRBV4-3 TGCGCCAGCAGCCAACATCGACTAAGTTATCAGCCCCAGCATTTT CASSQHRLSYQPQHF
13 NA TRBJ2-3 few TRBV2 TGTGCCAGCAGGTTCCAGGGCGCAGATACGCAGTATTTT CASRFQGADTQYF
14 NA TRBJ1-1 NA TRBV18 TGTGCCAGCTCACTACAGGGAACGCACACTGAAGCTTTCTTT CASSLQGTHTEAFF
15 NA TRBJ2-5 NA TRBV5-1 TGCGCCAGCAGCTTGGGCAGGGGAAGCCAAGAGACCCAGTACTTC CASSLGRGSQETQYF
13 NA TRBJ1-1 NA TRBV19 TGTGCCAGTAGTATTAGATTGAACACTGAAGCTTTCTTT CASSIRLNTEAFF
17 TRBD1 TRBJ2-2 NA TRBV5-6 TGTGCCAGCAGCTTGCTTAGGACAGGGGGATTGACCGGGGAGCTGTTTTTT CASSLLRTGGLTGELFF
14 NA TRBJ1-5 few TRBV19 TGTGCCAGTACGGGAACAGCCGACAATCAGCCCCAGCATTTT CASTGTADNQPQHF
13 NA TRBJ2-7 once TRBV27 TGTGCCAGCAGTTTCAGGGGAGAGTACGAGCAGTACTTC CASSFRGEYEQYF
12 NA TRBJ2-7 NA TRBV6-6 TGTGCCAGCAGTTCCCGGGGCTACGAGCAGTACTTC CASSSRGYEQYF
16 TRBD1 TRBJ2-5 NA TRBV11-2 TGTGCCAGCAGCCCCTGGACAGGGTCCAACCAAGAGACCCAGTACTTC CASSPWTGSNQETQYF
15 TRBD1 TRBJ2-5 NA TRBV5-1 TGCGCCAGCGGGTTCACCGGGACAGGGAAAGAGACCCAGTACTTC CASGFTGTGKETQYF
14 NA TRBJ2-7 NA TRBV11-3 TGTGCCAGCAGCTTGGGCAGGGCCTCCTACGAGCAGTACTTC CASSLGRASYEQYF
15 TRBD2 TRBJ2-2 NA TRBV6-5 TGTGCCAGCAGACCGTTAGCGGGAGGGGGCGGGGAGCTGTTTTTT CASRPLAGGGGELFF
15 NA TRBJ1-1 NA TRBV30 TGTGCCTGGGTTGTCGGGACTACGGTAGGCACTGAAGCTTTCTTT CAWVVGTTVGTEAFF
12 NA TRBJ2-5 NA TRBV10-3 TGTGCCATCGGGCGCGATCAAGAGACCCAGTACTTC CAIGRDQETQYF
17 TRBD1 TRBJ1-5 once TRBV2 TGTGCCAGCAGTGTCACCACCTCCGGGACAGACAATCAGCCCCAGCATTTT CASSVTTSGTDNQPQHF
14 TRBD1 TRBJ1-1 NA TRBV18 TGTGCCAGCTCACCACAGGGGGCGGGCACTGAAGCTTTCTTT CASSPQGAGTEAFF
14 NA TRBJ2-3 NA TRBV9 TGTGCCAGCAGCGTTAGCGGCGGCACAGATACGCAGTATTTT CASSVSGGTDTQYF
12 NA TRBJ1-4 NA TRBV4-2 TGTGCCAGCAGCCCACGGTCAGAAAAACTGTTTTTT CASSPRSEKLFF
16 NA TRBJ2-6 NA TRBV5-1 TGCGCCAGCAGCTTGTGGCCGGGTTCCGGGGCCAACGTCCTGACTTTC CASSLWPGSGANVLTF
18 TRBD1 TRBJ2-6 NA TRBV5-6 TGTGCCAGCAGCACCCCGACAGGGGATCTTTCTGGGGCCAACGTCCTGACTTTC CASSTPTGDLSGANVLTF
15 NA TRBJ1-5 NA TRBV19 TGTGCCAGCAGGTTTTCCAAGGAGGGCAATCAGCCCCAGCATTTT CASRFSKEGNQPQHF
14 TRBD2 TRBJ2-3 few TRBV29-1 TGCAGCGTTGAGGGACTAGCGAGAAAACCTGCGCAGTATTTT CSVEGLARKPAQYF
15 TRBD2 TRBJ2-7 NA TRBV5-4 TGTGCCAGCAGCGAGGGACTAGCGGCCGCCTACGAGCAGTACTTC CASSEGLAAAYEQYF
14 NA TRBJ2-2 NA TRBV6-4 TGTGCCAGCAGCCTACAGGGCGGCACCGGGGAGCTGTTTTTT CASSLQGGTGELFF
16 TRBD2 TRBJ2-3 NA TRBV7-2 TGTGCCAGCAGCTTAGCGCTTAGGGCGGGGGCAGATACGCAGTATTTT CASSLALRAGADTQYF
13 NA TRBJ1-1 NA TRBV30 TGTGCCGGGAACCGGGAGACGAACACTGAAGCTTTCTTT CAGNRETNTEAFF
14 NA TRBJ1-5 NA TRBV6-6 TGTGCCAGCAGTTACCTTCCTTCGAGCCAGCCCCAGCATTTT CASSYLPSSQPQHF
15 NA TRBJ1-5 NA TRBV7-8 TGTGCCAGCAGCTTAGACAGTGCAAGCAATCAGCCCCAGCATTTT CASSLDSASNQPQHF
15 NA TRBJ1-3 NA TRBV4-2 TGTGCCAGCAGCCCCAGGGGCCCATCTGGAAACACCATATATTTT CASSPRGPSGNTIYF
15 TRBD1 TRBJ1-6 NA TRBV4-2 TGTGCCAGCAGCCACGCCGACAGGGATGCTTCACCCCTCCACTTT CASSHADRDASPLHF
12 NA TRBJ2-2 NA TRBV6-1 TGTGCTATCCGGGACATCACCGGGGAGCTGTTTTTT CAIRDITGELFF
14 TRBD1 TRBJ2-7 once TRBV7-9 TGTGCCAGCAGCCACCCGGGACAGCCCTACGAGCAGTACTTC CASSHPGQPYEQYF
14 NA TRBJ2-1 NA TRBV30 TGTGCCTTCGGATACGGGGGAACCTACAATGAGCAGTTCTTC CAFGYGGTYNEQFF
12 NA TRBJ2-3 NA TRBV7-6 TGTGCCAGCAGCTTAAGGGGAGGTACGCAGTATTTT CASSLRGGTQYF
17 TRBD2 TRBJ2-4 NA TRBV7-2 TGTGCCAGCAGCTTAGCTATTGCAGCGGGAGTCAAAAACATTCAGTACTTC CASSLAIAAGVKNIQYF